These 11 T cell receptor beta chains originate from one sample sequenced in a study of cytotoxic CD8 clonotypes in ibrutinib-treated CLL. Measured with immunoSEQ multiplex PCR; TCRdb has only the in-frame clones, and not every one. The sample records tens of thousands of clones, around 81% being singletons. The specimen comprised PBMCs, sampled at disease progression, from a patient treated with ibrutinib. These receptors were taken from a human donor with chronic lymphocytic leukemia.

The table lists this clone with a few counts. The chain joins TRBV11-2 to TRBJ1-2; TRBD1 matches 9 bases. Per the germline V gene, CDR1 is SGHAT and CDR2 is FQNNGV. The CDR3 extends over 17 amino acids. The V and J ends lost 3 bases and 6 bases, in that order; junction bases with no gene match: 14. The CDR3 DNA reads as TGTGCCAGCAGCTTTATAACCCGCCGACAGGGGGAGAATGGCTACACCTTC. Translation: CASSFITRRQGENGYTF. The full variable domain, completed using reference TRBV11-2 and TRBJ1-2, is EAGVAQSPRYKIIEKRQSVAFWCNPISGHATLYWYQQILGQGPKLLIQFQNNGVVDDSQLPKDRFSAERLKGVDSTLKIQPAKLEDSAVYLCASSFITRRQGENGYTFGSGTRLTVV.

The chain couples TRBV27 to TRBJ2-5; a weak D match, TRBD2 (5 bases). Germline V gene lookup returns CDR1 MNHEY and CDR2 SMNVEV (reference sequence). The V end lost 5 bases, the J end lost 2 bases, and 15 bases lay between the germline ends. The CDR3 loop spans 15 amino acids. The CDR3 reads CASSLGRSRQETQYF. CDR3 nucleotides: TGTGCCAGCAGTCTAGGGAGATCGCGTCAAGAGACCCAGTACTTC.

The V gene is TRBV6-1, the J gene TRBJ2-5; 7 bases map to TRBD2. The V gene end was trimmed by 1 base and the J gene end by 1 base; junction bases not matched to a gene: 3. CDR3 length: 15 amino acids. Looked up from germline, CDR1 is MNHNS and CDR2 is SASEGT. CDR3 in amino acids: CASSEVGGGQETQYF. The DNA of the CDR3 is TGTGCCAGCAGTGAAGTGGGGGGGGGCCAAGAGACCCAGTACTTC.

This rearrangement joins TRBV28 to TRBJ1-5; weak D call: TRBD1 (6 bases). With 4 bases removed from V and 1 base from J, the gap between germline ends came to 11 bases. The CDR3 has 15 residues. Germline V gene sequence: CDR1 MDHEN, CDR2 SYDVKM. The CDR3 DNA sequence: TGTGCCAGCAGTTGGGGGGGCATGAGCAATCAGCCCCAGCATTTT. It is translated as CASSWGGMSNQPQHF.

The rearrangement uses TRBV5-1 and TRBJ2-1, with D perhaps matching TRBD2 (7 bases). The CDR3 has 14 amino acids. Trimming took off 1 base at V and 6 bases at J, with 11 bases between the two ends. Per germline, CDR1 SGHRS and CDR2 YFSETQ. Here the CDR3 DNA reads TGCGCCAGCAGCTTGCAGGCGGGGGCCAATGAGCAGTTCTTC. This sequence encodes CASSLQAGANEQFF. The entire variable domain, with the rest obtained from reference TRBV5-1 and TRBJ2-1, is as follows: KAGVTQTPRYLIKTRGQQVTLSCSPISGHRSVSWYQQTPGQGLQFLFEYFSETQRNKGNFPGRFSGRQFSNSRSEMNVSTLELGDSALYLCASSLQAGANEQFFGPGTRLTVL.

The rearrangement joins TRBV12-5 to TRBJ1-1, with D unresolved. Germline CDR1 and CDR2: LGHNT and FRNRAP. V was trimmed by 1 base and J by 1 base, leaving 10 bases between them. There are 15 residues in the CDR3. The CDR3 DNA reads as TGTGCTAGTGGTTTGGCCGGTCCTGCGAACACTGAAGCTTTCTTT. It translates to CASGLAGPANTEAFF. Together with reference TRBV12-5 and TRBJ1-1, the CDR3 gives the full variable domain: DARVTQTPRHKVTEMGQEVTMRCQPILGHNTVFWYRQTMMQGLELLAYFRNRAPLDDSGMPKDRFSAEMPDATLATLKIQPSEPRDSAVYFCASGLAGPANTEAFFGQGTRLTVV.

This chain uses TRBV12-5 with TRBJ2-1; TRBD2 aligns across 7 bases. The CDR3 has 17 amino acids. The germline CDR1 and CDR2 sequences are LGHNT and FRNRAP. J was trimmed by 7 bases and V by 1 base; bases with no gene match: 13. Here the CDR3 reads CASGLATGGSVYNEQFF. In DNA, the CDR3 is TGTGCTAGTGGTTTGGCCACAGGCGGGAGTGTTTATAATGAGCAGTTCTTC.

This clone was detected once. V gene TRBV7-7 combines with J gene TRBJ2-5; a weak D match, TRBD2 (7 bases). Per the germline V gene, CDR1 is SSHAT and CDR2 is FNYEAQ (reference sequence). The CDR3 is 15 residues long. V lost 5 bases and J lost 7, with 20 bases in between. The CDR3: CASSPAGALEGTQYF. In DNA form, the CDR3 reads TGTGCCAGCAGCCCTGCGGGGGCCCTTGAAGGGACCCAGTACTTC.

This clone was seen a handful of times. This chain joins TRBV19 and TRBJ1-4, with TRBD1 as a possible D gene (6 bases). This CDR3 region has 16 residues. From germline, CDR1 is LNHDA and CDR2 SQIVND (reference sequence). With 7 bases removed from V and 8 bases from J, the gap between germline ends came to 23 bases. CDR3 loop: CASTGLEGGVREKLFF. In DNA form, the CDR3 reads TGTGCCAGTACCGGCCTAGAGGGGGGCGTGAGGGAAAAACTGTTTTTT.

CDR3 DNA: TGTGCCAGCAGTGCTATTATGAACACTGAAGCTTTCTTT. Translated: CASSAIMNTEAFF. J is TRBJ1-1 and V is TRBV2, with D unresolved. In germline, CDR1 is SNHLY, CDR2 FYNNEI. This CDR3 is built from 13 residues. The V and J ends lost 4 bases and 0 bases respectively, with 6 bases between them.

V is TRBV19 and J is TRBJ2-3; D is unclear. This CDR3 has 14 residues. V lost 10 bases to trimming and J lost 1 base, with 15 bases between them. From germline, CDR1 is LNHDA and CDR2 SQIVND (reference sequence). The DNA of the CDR3 is TGTGCCACCGTCCCCGAGGATGGCACAGATACGCAGTATTTT. Protein product: CATVPEDGTDTQYF. The whole variable domain, remainder taken from reference TRBV19 and TRBJ2-3, is DGGITQSPKYLFRKEGQNVTLSCEQNLNHDAMYWYRQDPGQGLRLIYYSQIVNDFQKGDIAEGYSVSREKKESFPLTVTSAQKNPTAFYLCATVPEDGTDTQYFGPGTRLTVL.